This TCR beta chain was recovered during a study of T cells after yellow fever vaccination. Study information: It was SMART-Seq v4 Ultra Low Input that prepared the fractions with low cell numbers.

TCRdb ran MiXCR on the 5' RACE reads and lists one entry per CDR3 protein. The sample holds 500,000 to 650,000 distinct CDR3 sequences, about 13% seen once. Unmatched junction bases numbered 7, after V lost 1 base and J lost 4 bases. Germline V gene data show CDR1 as MGHRA and CDR2 as YSYEKL. CDR3 length: 16 residues. In this sample, this clonotype turned up many times. Its antigen is currently unknown. Study outcomes and limitations: Boosting was followed by the reappearance of most primary-vaccination clones (96% CD4, around 90% CD8). FACS-sorted repertoires might harbor abundant contaminating clonotypes from the bulk population. The study found a weaker secondary response that peaked faster, day 5 versus 15.

V gene TRBV4-1 combines with J gene TRBJ2-1; 7 nucleotides line up with TRBD2. Here the sequenced sample was PBMCs, taken on the day of the yellow fever booster vaccination. The TCR was taken from a man aged 25 to 45 who received the YFV17D yellow fever vaccine. The CDR3 nucleotides are TGCGCCAGCAGCCAAGCGGCACTAGCGAAATACAATGAGCAGTTCTTC. It specifies CASSQAALAKYNEQFF.